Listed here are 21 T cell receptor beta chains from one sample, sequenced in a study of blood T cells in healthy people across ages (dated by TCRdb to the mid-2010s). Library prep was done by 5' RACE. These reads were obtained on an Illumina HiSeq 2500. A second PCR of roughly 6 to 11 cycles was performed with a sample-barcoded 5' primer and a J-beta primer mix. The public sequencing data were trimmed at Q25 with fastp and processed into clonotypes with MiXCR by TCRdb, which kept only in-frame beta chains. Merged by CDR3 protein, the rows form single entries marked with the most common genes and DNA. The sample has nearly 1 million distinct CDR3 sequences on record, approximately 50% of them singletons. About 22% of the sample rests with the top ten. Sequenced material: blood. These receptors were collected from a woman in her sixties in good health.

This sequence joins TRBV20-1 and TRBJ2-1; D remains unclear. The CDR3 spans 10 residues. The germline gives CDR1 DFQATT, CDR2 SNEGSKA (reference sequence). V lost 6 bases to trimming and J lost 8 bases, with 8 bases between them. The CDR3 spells CSATYHEQFF. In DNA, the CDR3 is TGCAGTGCAACCTATCATGAGCAGTTCTTC.

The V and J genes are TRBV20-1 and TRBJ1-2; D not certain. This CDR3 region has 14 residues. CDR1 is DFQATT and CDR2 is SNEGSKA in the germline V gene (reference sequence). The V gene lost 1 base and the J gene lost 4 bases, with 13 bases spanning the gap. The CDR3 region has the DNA TGCAGTGCTAGAGGTCGACTAGCGGGCTATGGCTACACCTTC. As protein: CSARGRLAGYGYTF.

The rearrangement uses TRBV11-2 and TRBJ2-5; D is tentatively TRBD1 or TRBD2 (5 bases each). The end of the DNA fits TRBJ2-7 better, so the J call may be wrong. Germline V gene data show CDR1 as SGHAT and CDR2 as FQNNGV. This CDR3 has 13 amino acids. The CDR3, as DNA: TGTGCCAGCAGCTTAGAGATTGGGGGCGAGCAGTACTTC. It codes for CASSLEIGGEQYF.

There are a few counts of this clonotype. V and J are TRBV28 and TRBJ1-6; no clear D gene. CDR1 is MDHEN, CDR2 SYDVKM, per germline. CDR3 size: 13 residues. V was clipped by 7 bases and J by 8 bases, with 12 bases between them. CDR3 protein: CASTRTAYSPLHF. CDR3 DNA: TGTGCCAGCACTCGAACAGCGTATTCACCCCTCCACTTT.

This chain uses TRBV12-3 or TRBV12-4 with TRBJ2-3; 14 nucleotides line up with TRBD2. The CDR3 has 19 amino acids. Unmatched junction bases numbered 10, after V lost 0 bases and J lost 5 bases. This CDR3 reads CASSLALRGLAGVGDTQYF. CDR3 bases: TGTGCCAGCAGTTTAGCGCTTAGGGGACTAGCGGGAGTTGGAGATACGCAGTATTTT.

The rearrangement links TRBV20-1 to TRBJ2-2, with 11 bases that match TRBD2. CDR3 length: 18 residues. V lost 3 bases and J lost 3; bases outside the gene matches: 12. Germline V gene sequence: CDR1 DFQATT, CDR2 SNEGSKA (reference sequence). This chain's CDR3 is CSASRPSGRRAYTGELFF. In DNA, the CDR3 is TGCAGTGCTAGTAGGCCTAGCGGGAGGAGGGCGTACACCGGGGAGCTGTTTTTT.

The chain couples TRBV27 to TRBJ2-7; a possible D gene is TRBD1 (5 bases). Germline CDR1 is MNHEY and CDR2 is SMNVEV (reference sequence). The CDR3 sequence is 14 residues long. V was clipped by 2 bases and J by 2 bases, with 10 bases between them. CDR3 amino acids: CASSLLQGAYEQYF. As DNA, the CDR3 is TGTGCCAGCAGTTTACTGCAGGGTGCCTACGAGCAGTACTTC.

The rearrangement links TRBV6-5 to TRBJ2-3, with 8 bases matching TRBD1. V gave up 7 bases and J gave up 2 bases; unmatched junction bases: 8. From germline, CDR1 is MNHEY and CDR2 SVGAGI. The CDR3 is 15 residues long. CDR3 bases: TGTGCCAGCAAAAGGGGCAGGGGGCCCACAGATACGCAGTATTTT. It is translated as CASKRGRGPTDTQYF.

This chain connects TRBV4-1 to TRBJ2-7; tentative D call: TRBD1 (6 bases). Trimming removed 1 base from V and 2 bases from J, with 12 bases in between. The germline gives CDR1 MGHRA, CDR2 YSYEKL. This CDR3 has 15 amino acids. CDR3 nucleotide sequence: TGCGCCAGCAGCCAAGGTGGCGGACAGACCTACGAGCAGTACTTC. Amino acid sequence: CASSQGGGQTYEQYF.

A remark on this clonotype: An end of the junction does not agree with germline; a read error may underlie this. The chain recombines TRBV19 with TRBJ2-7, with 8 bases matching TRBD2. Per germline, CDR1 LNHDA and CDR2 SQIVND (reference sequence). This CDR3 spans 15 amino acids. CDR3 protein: CASSMMREDSHEQYF. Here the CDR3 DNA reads TGTGCCAGTAGTATGATGCGGGAGGACTCCCACGAGCAGTACTTC.

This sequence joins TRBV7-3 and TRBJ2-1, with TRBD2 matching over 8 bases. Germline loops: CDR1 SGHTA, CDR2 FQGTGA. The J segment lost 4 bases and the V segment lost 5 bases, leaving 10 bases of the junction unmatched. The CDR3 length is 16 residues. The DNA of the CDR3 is TGTGCCAGCAGCCTTCAAGTCGCTAGCGGGTACAATGAGCAGTTCTTC. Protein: CASSLQVASGYNEQFF.

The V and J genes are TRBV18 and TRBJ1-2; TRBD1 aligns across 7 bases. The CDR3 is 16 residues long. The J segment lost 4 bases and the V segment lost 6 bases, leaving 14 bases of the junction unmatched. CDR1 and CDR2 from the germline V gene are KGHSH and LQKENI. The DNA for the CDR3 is TGTGCCAGCTCCCATGACAGGGACCCCACCAGCTATGGCTACACCTTC. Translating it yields CASSHDRDPTSYGYTF.

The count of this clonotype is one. In DNA, the CDR3 is TGCGCCAGCAGTGAGGCAACTAGCGGGAGTAATGAGCAGTTCTTC. It encodes CASSEATSGSNEQFF. The chain joins TRBV10-2 to TRBJ2-1, with 11 bases fitting TRBD2. The CDR3 runs 15 residues. Germline V gene lookup returns CDR1 WSHSY and CDR2 SAAADI. Trimming cost V 2 bases and J 7 bases; bases outside gene matches: 4.

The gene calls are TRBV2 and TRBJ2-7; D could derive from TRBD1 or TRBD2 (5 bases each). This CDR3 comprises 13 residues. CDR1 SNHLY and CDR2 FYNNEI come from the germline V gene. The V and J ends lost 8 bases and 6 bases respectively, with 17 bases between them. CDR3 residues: CASGTGMGREQYF. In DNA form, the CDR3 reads TGTGCCAGCGGGACGGGGATGGGGCGCGAGCAGTACTTC.

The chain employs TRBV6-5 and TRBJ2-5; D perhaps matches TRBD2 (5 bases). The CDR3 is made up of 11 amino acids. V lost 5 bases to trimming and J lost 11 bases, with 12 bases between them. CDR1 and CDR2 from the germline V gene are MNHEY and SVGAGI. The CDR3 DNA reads TGTGCCAGCAGTGGGGAGACTGAGCAGTACTTC. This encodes CASSGETEQYF.

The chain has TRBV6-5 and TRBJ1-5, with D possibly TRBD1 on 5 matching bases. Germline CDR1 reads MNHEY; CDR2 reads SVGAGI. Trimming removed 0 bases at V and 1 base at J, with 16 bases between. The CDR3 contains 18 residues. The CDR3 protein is CASSYSVQGDASNQPQHF. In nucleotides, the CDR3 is TGTGCCAGCAGTTACTCCGTGCAAGGGGACGCGAGCAATCAGCCCCAGCATTTT.

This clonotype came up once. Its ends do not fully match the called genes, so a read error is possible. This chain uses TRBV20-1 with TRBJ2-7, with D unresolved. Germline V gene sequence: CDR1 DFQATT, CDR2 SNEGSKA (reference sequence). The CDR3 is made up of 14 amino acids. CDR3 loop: CGARDIIASYEQYF. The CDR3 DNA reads TGCGGTGCTAGAGATATAATAGCCTCCTACGAGCAGTACTTC.

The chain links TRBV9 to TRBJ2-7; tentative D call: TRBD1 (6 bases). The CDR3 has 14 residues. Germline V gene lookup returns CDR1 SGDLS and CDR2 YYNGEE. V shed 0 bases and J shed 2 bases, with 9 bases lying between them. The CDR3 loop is CASSVGDTAYEQYF. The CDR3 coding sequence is TGTGCCAGCAGCGTAGGGGACACAGCCTACGAGCAGTACTTC.

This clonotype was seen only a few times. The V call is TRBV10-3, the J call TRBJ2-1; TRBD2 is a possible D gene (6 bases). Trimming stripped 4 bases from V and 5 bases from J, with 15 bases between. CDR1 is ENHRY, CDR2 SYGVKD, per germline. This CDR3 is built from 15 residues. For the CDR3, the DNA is TGTGCCATCAGTGGGGTTAGCGGAGCTAACAATGAGCAGTTCTTC. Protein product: CAISGVSGANNEQFF.

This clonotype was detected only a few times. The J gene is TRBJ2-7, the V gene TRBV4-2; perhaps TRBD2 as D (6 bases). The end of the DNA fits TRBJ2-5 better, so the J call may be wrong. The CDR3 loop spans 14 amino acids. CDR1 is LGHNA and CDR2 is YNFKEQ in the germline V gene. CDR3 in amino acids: CASSLSGLPGTQYF. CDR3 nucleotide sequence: TGTGCCAGCAGCCTCTCGGGACTCCCAGGGACCCAGTACTTC.

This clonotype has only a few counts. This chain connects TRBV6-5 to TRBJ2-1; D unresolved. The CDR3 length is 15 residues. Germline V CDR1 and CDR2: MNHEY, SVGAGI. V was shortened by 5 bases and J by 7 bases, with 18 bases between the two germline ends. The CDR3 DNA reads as TGTGCCAGCAGTGCCTGGCGGTCCTTACAGAATGAGCAGTTCTTC. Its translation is CASSAWRSLQNEQFF.